This T cell receptor beta chain is drawn from a study of blood T cell repertoires in COVID-19. Study in general: Some COVID-19 samples were acute and others convalescent; all came from the United States, Italy and Spain. T cells, B-cell-depleted T cells, or PBMCs supplied cDNA or gDNA.

In the authors' methods: Quantification of nucleated cells was approximated via reference gene primer amplification. This table comes from immunoSEQ multiplex PCR, and its TCRdb copy is limited to in-frame clones, with some not included. For V, J and clone size, that table is used; D and trimming come from the DNA. The sample consists of some 160,000 clones, around nine tenths of them appearing once. Germline V lookup: CDR1 KGHSH, CDR2 LQKENI. CDR3 size: 14 residues. After removal of 3 bases from V and 9 bases from J, the junction contained 2 bases not matched to a gene. Seattle's enrolled individuals joined amid active infection and were then monitored longitudinally.

The specimen was peripheral blood. This chain connects TRBV18 to TRBJ1-6; the match to TRBD1 covers 10 bases. The TCR originated in a woman in her seventies with COVID-19, enrolled during active disease. In DNA form, the CDR3 reads TGTGCCAGCTCACCGGGACAGGGGTCTTCACCCCTCCACTTT. It translates to CASSPGQGSSPLHF.